These T cell receptor beta chains were read from a single sample in a study of early T cells in non-severe SARS-CoV-2 infection. TCRdb ran MiXCR on the 5' RACE reads and lists one entry per CDR3 protein. Of around 33,000 distinct CDR3 sequences listed, 4% to 5% are singletons. Sequenced material: whole blood. Source of these receptors: an adult who was a healthcare worker with PCR-confirmed SARS-CoV-2 infection or an uninfected control (not recorded which). Both conserved end residues are trimmed from each CDR3. The order of the fields is clone size, J gene, V gene, CDR3 protein. Size tells how often a clone was seen (once, few, many) or the class of an expanded clone, and some rows leave it out.

abundance: many; j_gene: TRBJ2-5; v_gene: TRBV7-9; CDR3aa: AITQETQY
abundance: many; j_gene: TRBJ1-2; v_gene: TRBV28; CDR3aa: ASRVKGIYGYT
abundance: few; j_gene: TRBJ2-1; v_gene: TRBV10-2; CDR3aa: ASSERGGHEQF
abundance: many; j_gene: TRBJ2-1; v_gene: TRBV2; CDR3aa: ASSWEGPRF
abundance: few; j_gene: TRBJ2-1; v_gene: TRBV7-8; CDR3aa: ASSRRLATVSYNEQF
abundance: many; j_gene: TRBJ1-2; v_gene: TRBV2; CDR3aa: ASISGYGYT
abundance: .; j_gene: TRBJ2-2; v_gene: TRBV24-1; CDR3aa: ATSDPQGLAGGNTGELF
abundance: medium-sized; j_gene: TRBJ2-1; v_gene: TRBV3-1; CDR3aa: ASSQRSGGWEQF
abundance: few; j_gene: TRBJ2-7; v_gene: TRBV7-2; CDR3aa: ASSQGGALTYEQY
abundance: many; j_gene: TRBJ2-1; v_gene: TRBV20-1; CDR3aa: SARGTGYNEQF
abundance: many; j_gene: TRBJ1-2; v_gene: TRBV5-6; CDR3aa: ASSLGTSNYGYT
abundance: many; j_gene: TRBJ2-7; v_gene: TRBV3-1; CDR3aa: ASSLMGLAYEQY
abundance: many; j_gene: TRBJ1-6; v_gene: TRBV24-1; CDR3aa: ATSDQDSPLH
abundance: .; j_gene: TRBJ2-3; v_gene: TRBV11-2; CDR3aa: ASSSDISTDTQY
abundance: many; j_gene: TRBJ2-4; v_gene: TRBV28; CDR3aa: ASSLPGAKNIQY
abundance: many; j_gene: TRBJ1-2; v_gene: TRBV7-2; CDR3aa: ASSPLDSMPNYGYT
abundance: many; j_gene: TRBJ2-2; v_gene: TRBV6-4; CDR3aa: ASSDSTNTGELF
abundance: .; j_gene: TRBJ2-1; v_gene: TRBV30; CDR3aa: AWTLAGDNEQF
abundance: many; j_gene: TRBJ2-2; v_gene: TRBV7-9; CDR3aa: ASRSGTGNTGELF
abundance: many; j_gene: TRBJ1-1; v_gene: TRBV30; CDR3aa: AWSGASLNTEAF
abundance: many; j_gene: TRBJ2-5; v_gene: TRBV6-5; CDR3aa: ASYPAYTRTRQETQY
abundance: many; j_gene: TRBJ2-1; v_gene: TRBV12-3/TRBV12-4; CDR3aa: ASSSRGPRSYNEQF